This paragraph reports one TCR beta chain. Its target is not known. Specified treatment: roughly 20 received Ad26.COV2.S at low or high dose, single or two shots; 5 received placebo; per-sample allocation not given. At day 63 after the first vaccine or placebo injection, samples were drawn. Boston supplied an adult donor aged 18-55 years. The junction had 5 bases not matched to a gene; V was cut back by 6 bases and J by 3 bases. The CDR3 contains 13 residues. Germline V gives CDR1 SGHVS, CDR2 FQNEAQ. The data originate from a study of Ad26.COV2.S vaccination and SARS-CoV-2 variants. For the study at large: By the intramuscular route, Ad26.COV2.S was given once, or twice 56 days apart.

Study-level points and caveats: Overall T cell responses may have been underestimated by the analyses of TCR breadth and depth.

Using immunoSEQ multiplex PCR, the repertoire was profiled, and TCRdb retains in-frame clones only, with some absent. The table lists 400,000 to 450,000 clones, 90% of them singletons. The sample in question was peripheral blood, obtained in a trial of Ad26.COV2.S vaccine versus placebo. The chain combines TRBV7-8 with TRBJ2-7, with TRBD1 identical over 7 bases. The source of this sequence is a person between 18 and 59 years old who received the Ad26.COV2.S COVID-19 vaccine or a placebo. CDR3 nucleotides: TGTGCCAGCAGGCCGGGACAGATCTACGAGCAGTACTTC. It specifies CASRPGQIYEQYF.